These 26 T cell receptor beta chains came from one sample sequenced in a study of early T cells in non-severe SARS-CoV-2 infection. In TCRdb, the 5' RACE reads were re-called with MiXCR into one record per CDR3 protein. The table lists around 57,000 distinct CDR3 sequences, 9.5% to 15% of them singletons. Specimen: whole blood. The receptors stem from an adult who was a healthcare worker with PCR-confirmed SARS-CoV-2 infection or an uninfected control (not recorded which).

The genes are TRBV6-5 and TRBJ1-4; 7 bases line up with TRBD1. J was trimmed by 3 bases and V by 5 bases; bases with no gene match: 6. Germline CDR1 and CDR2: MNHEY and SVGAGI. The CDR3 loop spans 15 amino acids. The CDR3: CASSNTGAPNEKLFF. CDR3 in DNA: TGTGCCAGCAGTAACACAGGGGCCCCTAATGAAAAACTGTTTTTT.

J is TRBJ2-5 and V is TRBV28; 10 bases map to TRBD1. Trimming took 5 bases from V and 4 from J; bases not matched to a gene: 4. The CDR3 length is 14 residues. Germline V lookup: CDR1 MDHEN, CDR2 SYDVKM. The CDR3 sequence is CASSTGQGSETQYF. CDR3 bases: TGTGCCAGCAGTACGGGACAGGGGTCAGAGACCCAGTACTTC.

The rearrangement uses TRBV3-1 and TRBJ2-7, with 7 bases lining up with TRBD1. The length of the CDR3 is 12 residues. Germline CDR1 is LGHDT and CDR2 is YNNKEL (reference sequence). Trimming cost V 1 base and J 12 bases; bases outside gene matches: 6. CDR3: CASSQADRELYF. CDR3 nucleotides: TGTGCCAGCAGCCAAGCCGACAGGGAACTGTACTTC.

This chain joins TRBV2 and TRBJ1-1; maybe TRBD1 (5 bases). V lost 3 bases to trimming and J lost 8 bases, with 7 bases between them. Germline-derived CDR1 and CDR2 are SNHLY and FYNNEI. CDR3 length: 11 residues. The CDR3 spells CASSEPGEAFF. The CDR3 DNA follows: TGTGCCAGCAGTGAGCCAGGGGAAGCTTTCTTT.

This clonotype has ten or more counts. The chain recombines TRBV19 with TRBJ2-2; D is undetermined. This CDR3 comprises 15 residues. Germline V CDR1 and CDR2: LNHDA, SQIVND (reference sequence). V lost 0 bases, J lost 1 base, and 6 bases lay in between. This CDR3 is CASSIDLRNTGELFF. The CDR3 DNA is TGTGCCAGTAGTATAGATTTGAGGAACACCGGGGAGCTGTTTTTT.

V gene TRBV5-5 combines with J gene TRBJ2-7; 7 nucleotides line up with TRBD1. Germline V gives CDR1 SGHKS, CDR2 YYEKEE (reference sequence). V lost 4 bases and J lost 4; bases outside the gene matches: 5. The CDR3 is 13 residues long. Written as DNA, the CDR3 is TGTGCCAGCAGCCGCCCGGGACAGTACGAGCAGTACTTC. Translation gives CASSRPGQYEQYF.

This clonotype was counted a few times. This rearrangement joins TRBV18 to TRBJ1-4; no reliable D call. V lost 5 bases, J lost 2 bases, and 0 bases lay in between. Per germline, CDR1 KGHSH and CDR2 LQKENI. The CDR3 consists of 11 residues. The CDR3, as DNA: TGTGCCAGCTCAACTAATGAAAAACTGTTTTTT. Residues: CASSTNEKLFF.

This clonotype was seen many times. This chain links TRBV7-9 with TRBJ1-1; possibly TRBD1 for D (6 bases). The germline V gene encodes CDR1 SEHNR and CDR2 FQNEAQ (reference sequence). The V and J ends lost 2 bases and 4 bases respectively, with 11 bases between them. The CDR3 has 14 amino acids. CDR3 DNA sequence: TGTGCCAGCAGCTTACAAGGAGGGGGCACTGAAGCTTTCTTT. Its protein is CASSLQGGGTEAFF.

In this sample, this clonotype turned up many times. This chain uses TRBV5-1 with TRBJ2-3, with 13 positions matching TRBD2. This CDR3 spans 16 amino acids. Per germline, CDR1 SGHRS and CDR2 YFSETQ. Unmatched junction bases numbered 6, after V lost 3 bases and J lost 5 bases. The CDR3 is CASSSSTSGRVDTQYF. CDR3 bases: TGCGCCAGCAGCTCCTCAACTAGCGGGAGGGTAGATACGCAGTATTTT.

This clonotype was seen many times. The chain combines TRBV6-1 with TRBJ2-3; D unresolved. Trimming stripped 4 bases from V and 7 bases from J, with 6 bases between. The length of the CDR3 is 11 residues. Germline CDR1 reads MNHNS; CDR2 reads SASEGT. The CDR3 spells CASSVENTQYF. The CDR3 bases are TGTGCCAGCAGTGTCGAAAATACGCAGTATTTT.

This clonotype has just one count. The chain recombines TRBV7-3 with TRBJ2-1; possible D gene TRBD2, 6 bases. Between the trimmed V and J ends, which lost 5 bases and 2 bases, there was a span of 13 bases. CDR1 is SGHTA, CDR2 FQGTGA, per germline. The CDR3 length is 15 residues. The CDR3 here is CASSPLGGAYNEQFF. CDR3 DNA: TGTGCCAGCAGCCCCTTGGGAGGAGCCTACAATGAGCAGTTCTTC.

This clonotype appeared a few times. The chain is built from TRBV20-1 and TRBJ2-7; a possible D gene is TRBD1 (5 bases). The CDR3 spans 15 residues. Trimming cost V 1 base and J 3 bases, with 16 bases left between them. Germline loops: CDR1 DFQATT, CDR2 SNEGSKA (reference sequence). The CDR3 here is CSARGRATDFYEQYF. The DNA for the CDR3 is TGCAGTGCTAGAGGCAGGGCAACGGATTTCTACGAGCAGTACTTC.

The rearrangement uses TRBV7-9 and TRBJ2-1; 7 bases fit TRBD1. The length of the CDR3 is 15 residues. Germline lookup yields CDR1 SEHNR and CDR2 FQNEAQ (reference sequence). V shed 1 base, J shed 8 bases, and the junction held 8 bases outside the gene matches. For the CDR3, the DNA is TGTGCCAGCAGCTTAGGAGAGGGGGCGGTCGATGAGCAGTTCTTC. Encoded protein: CASSLGEGAVDEQFF.

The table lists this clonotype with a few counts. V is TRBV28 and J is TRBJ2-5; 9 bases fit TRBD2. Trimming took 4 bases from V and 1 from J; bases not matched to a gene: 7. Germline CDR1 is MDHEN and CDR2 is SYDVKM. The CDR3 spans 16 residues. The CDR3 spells CASSSGLASFQETQYF. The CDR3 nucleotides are TGTGCCAGCAGTTCAGGACTAGCGAGCTTCCAAGAGACCCAGTACTTC. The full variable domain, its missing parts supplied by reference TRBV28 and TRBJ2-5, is DVKVTQSSRYLVKRTGEKVFLECVQDMDHENMFWYRQDPGLGLRLIYFSYDVKMKEKGDIPEGYSVSREKKERFSLILESASTNQTSMYLCASSSGLASFQETQYFGPGTRLLVL.

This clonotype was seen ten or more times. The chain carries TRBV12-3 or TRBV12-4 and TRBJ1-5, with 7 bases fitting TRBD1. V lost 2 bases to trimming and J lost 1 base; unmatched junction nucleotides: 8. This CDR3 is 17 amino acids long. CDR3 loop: CASSLNAGGGSNQPQHF. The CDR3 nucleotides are TGTGCCAGCAGTTTAAACGCAGGGGGTGGGAGCAATCAGCCCCAGCATTTT.

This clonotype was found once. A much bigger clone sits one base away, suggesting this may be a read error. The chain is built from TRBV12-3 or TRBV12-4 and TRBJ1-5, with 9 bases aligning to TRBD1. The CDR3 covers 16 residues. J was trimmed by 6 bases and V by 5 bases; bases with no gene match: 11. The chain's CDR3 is CASSTLLGQGIQPQHF. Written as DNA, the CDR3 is TGTGCCAGCAGTACACTGCTGGGACAGGGTATTCAGCCCCAGCATTTT.

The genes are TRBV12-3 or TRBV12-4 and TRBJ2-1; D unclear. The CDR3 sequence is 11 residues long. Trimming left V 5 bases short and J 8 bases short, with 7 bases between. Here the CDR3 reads CASSPNYEQFF. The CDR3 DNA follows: TGTGCCAGCAGTCCCAACTATGAGCAGTTCTTC.

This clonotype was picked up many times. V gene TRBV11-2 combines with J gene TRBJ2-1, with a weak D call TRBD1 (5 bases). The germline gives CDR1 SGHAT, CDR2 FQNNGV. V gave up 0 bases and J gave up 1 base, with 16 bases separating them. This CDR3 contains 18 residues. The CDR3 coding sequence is TGTGCCAGCAGCTTAGAGGGGCTTTCCGTTGGTTCCTACAATGAGCAGTTCTTC. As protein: CASSLEGLSVGSYNEQFF.

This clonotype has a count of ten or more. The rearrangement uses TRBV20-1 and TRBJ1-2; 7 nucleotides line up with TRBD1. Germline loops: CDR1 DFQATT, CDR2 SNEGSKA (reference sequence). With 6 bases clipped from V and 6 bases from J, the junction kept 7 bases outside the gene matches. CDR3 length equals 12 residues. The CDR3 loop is CSALPRGDGYTF. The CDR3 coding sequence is TGCAGTGCCCTCCCCAGGGGGGATGGCTACACCTTC.

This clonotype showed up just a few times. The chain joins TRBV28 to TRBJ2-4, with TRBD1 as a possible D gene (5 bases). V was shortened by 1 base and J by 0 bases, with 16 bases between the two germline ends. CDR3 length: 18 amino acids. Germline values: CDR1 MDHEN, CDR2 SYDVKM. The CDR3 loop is CASSLFDSASLAKNIQYF. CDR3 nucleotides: TGTGCCAGCAGTTTATTTGACAGTGCATCTCTAGCCAAAAACATTCAGTACTTC. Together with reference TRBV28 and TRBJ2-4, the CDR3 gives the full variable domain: DVKVTQSSRYLVKRTGEKVFLECVQDMDHENMFWYRQDPGLGLRLIYFSYDVKMKEKGDIPEGYSVSREKKERFSLILESASTNQTSMYLCASSLFDSASLAKNIQYFGAGTRLSVL.

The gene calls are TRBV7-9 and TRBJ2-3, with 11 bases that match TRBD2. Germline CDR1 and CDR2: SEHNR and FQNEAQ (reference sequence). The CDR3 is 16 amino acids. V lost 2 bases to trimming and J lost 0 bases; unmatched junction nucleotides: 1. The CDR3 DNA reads TGTGCCAGCAGCTTAACTAGCGGGAGAAGCACAGATACGCAGTATTTT. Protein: CASSLTSGRSTDTQYF. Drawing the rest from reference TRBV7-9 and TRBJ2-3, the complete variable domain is DTGVSQNPRHKITKRGQNVTFRCDPISEHNRLYWYRQTLGQGPEFLTYFQNEAQLEKSRLLSDRFSAERPKGSFSTLEIQRTEQGDSAMYLCASSLTSGRSTDTQYFGPGTRLTVL.

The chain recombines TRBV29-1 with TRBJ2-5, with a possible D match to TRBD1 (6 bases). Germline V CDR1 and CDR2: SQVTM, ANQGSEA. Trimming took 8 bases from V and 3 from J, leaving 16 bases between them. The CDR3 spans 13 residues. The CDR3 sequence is CSTLKQGKETQYF. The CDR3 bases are TGCAGCACCCTGAAGCAGGGGAAAGAGACCCAGTACTTC.

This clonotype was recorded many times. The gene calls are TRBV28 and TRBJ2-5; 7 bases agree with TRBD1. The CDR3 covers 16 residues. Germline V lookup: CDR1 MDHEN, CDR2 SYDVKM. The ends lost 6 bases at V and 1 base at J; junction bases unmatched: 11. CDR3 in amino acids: CASSGAGAGGQETQYF. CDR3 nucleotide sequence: TGTGCCAGCAGCGGCGCCGGTGCAGGGGGCCAAGAGACCCAGTACTTC.

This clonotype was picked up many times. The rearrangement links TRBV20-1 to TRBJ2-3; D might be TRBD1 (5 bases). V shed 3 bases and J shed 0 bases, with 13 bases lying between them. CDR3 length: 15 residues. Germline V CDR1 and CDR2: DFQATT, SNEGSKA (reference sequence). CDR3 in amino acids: CSASVGAASTDTQYF. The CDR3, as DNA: TGCAGTGCTAGTGTAGGGGCCGCTAGCACAGATACGCAGTATTTT.

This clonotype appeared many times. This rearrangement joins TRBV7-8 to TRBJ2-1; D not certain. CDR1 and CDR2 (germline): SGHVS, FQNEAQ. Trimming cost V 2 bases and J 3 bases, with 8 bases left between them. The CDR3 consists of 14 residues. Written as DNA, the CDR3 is TGTGCCAGCAGCTTACTACCTCTCTACAATGAGCAGTTCTTC. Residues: CASSLLPLYNEQFF.

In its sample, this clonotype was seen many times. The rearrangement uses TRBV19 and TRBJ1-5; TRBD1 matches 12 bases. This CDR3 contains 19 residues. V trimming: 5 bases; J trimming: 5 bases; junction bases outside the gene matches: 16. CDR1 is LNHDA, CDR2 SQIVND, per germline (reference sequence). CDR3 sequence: CASSVGTGGRTLLYQPQHF. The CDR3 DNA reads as TGTGCCAGTAGTGTCGGGACAGGGGGCCGAACTTTATTATATCAGCCCCAGCATTTT.